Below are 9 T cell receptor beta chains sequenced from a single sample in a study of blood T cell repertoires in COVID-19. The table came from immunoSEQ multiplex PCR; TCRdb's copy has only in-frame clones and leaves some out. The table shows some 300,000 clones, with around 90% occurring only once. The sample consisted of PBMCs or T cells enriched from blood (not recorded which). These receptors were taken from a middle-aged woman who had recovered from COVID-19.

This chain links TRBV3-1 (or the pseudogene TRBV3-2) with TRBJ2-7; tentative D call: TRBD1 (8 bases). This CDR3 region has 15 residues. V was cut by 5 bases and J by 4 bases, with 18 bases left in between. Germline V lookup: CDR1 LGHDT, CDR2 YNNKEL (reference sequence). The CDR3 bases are TGTGCCAGCAGCAAACAGGGGGGGTTGGGGTACGAGCAGTACTTC. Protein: CASSKQGGLGYEQYF.

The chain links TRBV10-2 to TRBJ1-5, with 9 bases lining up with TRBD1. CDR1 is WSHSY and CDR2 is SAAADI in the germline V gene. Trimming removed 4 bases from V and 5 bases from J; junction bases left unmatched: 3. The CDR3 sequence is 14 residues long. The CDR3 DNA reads TGCGCCAGCAGTGGGGACAGGGCGTATCAGCCCCAGCATTTT. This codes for CASSGDRAYQPQHF.

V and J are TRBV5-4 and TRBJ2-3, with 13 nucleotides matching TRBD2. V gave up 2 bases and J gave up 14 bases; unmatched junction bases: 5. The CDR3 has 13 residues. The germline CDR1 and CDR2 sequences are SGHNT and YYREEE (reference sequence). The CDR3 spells CASSFRTSGGVYF. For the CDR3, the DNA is TGTGCCAGCAGCTTCCGGACTAGCGGGGGTGTGTATTTT.

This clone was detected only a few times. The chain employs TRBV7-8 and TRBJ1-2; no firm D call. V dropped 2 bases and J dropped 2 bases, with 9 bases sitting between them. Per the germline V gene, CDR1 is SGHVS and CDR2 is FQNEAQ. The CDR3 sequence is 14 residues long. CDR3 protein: CASSLSPGNYGYTF. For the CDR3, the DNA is TGTGCCAGCAGCTTAAGCCCCGGGAACTATGGCTACACCTTC.

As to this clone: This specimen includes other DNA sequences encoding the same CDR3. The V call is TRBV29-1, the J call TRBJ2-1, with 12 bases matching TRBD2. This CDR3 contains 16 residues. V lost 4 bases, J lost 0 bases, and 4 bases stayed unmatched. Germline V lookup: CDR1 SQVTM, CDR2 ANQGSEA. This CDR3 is CSVAGLAGSSYNEQFF. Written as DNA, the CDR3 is TGCAGCGTTGCTGGACTAGCGGGGAGCTCCTACAATGAGCAGTTCTTC.

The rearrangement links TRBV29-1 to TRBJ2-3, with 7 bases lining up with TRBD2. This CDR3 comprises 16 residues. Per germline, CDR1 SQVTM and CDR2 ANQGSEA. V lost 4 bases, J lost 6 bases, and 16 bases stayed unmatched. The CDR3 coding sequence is TGCAGCGTTGTTAGGATCGGCGGGGGTTTTCTGGATACGCAGTATTTT. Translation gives CSVVRIGGGFLDTQYF.

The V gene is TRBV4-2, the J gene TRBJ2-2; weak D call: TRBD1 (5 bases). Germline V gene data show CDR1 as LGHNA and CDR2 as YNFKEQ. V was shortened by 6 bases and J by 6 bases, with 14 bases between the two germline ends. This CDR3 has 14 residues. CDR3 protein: CASRTTVGAGELFF. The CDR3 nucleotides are TGTGCCAGCAGAACGACAGTGGGCGCCGGGGAGCTGTTTTTT.

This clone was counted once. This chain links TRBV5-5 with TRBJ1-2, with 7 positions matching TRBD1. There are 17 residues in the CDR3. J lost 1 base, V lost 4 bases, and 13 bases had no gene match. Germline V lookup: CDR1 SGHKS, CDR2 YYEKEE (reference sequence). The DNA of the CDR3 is TGTGCCAGCAGCCCGCGACCCGGGACAGTAAATAACTATGGCTACACCTTC. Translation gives CASSPRPGTVNNYGYTF.

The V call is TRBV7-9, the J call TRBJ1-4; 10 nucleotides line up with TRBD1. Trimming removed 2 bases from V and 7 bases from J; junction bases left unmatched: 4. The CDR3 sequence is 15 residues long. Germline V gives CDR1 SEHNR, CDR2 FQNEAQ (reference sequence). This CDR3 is CASSLSTGGSEKLFF. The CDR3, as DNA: TGTGCCAGCAGCTTATCGACAGGGGGCAGTGAAAAACTGTTTTTT.